These 19 T cell receptor beta chains came from one sample sequenced in a study of T cells in Graves' hyperthyroidism and ophthalmopathy. TCR beta CDR3 region amplification was performed from RNA transcripts. RT-PCR in the first round (using the HTBI primer set) targeted the TCR CDR3. TCRdb reprocessed the multiplex PCR reads via MiXCR and lists one record per CDR3 protein. The sample lists hundreds of thousands of distinct CDR3 sequences, 13% occurring once. The specimen was blood. The receptors originated from a woman between 18 and 29 years old with Graves' hyperthyroidism.

This clonotype has at least ten counts. This chain connects TRBV12-3 or TRBV12-4 to TRBJ2-7, with 7 positions matching TRBD1. CDR3 length equals 14 residues. The J segment lost 0 bases and the V segment lost 6 bases, leaving 5 bases of the junction unmatched. The CDR3 sequence is CASSYRDSSYEQYF. The CDR3 DNA reads TGTGCCAGCAGCTACCGGGACAGCTCCTACGAGCAGTACTTC.

The V call is TRBV20-1, the J call TRBJ2-3; no firm D call. Germline V gene data show CDR1 as DFQATT and CDR2 as SNEGSKA (reference sequence). The CDR3 runs to 12 residues. Trimming took off 1 base at V and 1 base at J, with 3 bases between the two ends. For the CDR3, the DNA is TGCAGTGCTAGAGTGCGCACAGATACGCAGTATTTT. This codes for CSARVRTDTQYF.

The sample holds many counts of this clonotype. The chain couples TRBV12-3 or TRBV12-4 to TRBJ2-1, with TRBD2 matching 9 bases. The V segment lost 5 bases and the J segment 1 base; nucleotides outside the gene matches: 6. The CDR3 is 16 amino acids. CDR3 protein: CASSVSGRGSYNEQFF. The CDR3 nucleotides read TGTGCCAGCAGTGTTAGCGGGAGAGGGTCCTACAATGAGCAGTTCTTC.

At least ten counts were recorded for this clonotype. CDR3 nucleotide sequence: TGTGCCAGCAGTGAAGGGACAGGGTCCCCCTACGAGCAGTACTTC. Amino acid sequence: CASSEGTGSPYEQYF. This sequence joins TRBV6-1 and TRBJ2-7; 8 bases are shared with TRBD1. CDR1 and CDR2 (germline): MNHNS, SASEGT. The CDR3 is made up of 15 amino acids. With 1 base clipped from V and 2 bases from J, the junction kept 4 bases outside the gene matches.

The rearrangement uses TRBV4-2 and TRBJ1-2; D call uncertain. Germline lookup yields CDR1 LGHNA and CDR2 YNFKEQ. V was cut by 5 bases and J by 4 bases, with 20 bases left in between. The CDR3 length is 16 residues. The CDR3 loop reads CASSFAPAGFGYGYTF. CDR3 nucleotide sequence: TGTGCCAGCAGCTTCGCCCCGGCAGGCTTTGGCTATGGCTACACCTTC.

This clonotype occurred many times. The CDR3 loop reads CATSISTAPPYEQYF. For the CDR3, the DNA is TGTGCCACCTCGATATCGACGGCGCCCCCCTACGAGCAGTACTTC. The V and J genes are TRBV2 and TRBJ2-7; unclear D gene. CDR3 length equals 15 residues. V gave up 10 bases and J gave up 2 bases, with 21 bases separating them. Germline-derived CDR1 and CDR2 are SNHLY and FYNNEI.

This clonotype was observed at least ten times. The chain has TRBV20-1 and TRBJ1-6; D is ambiguous. V lost 0 bases, J lost 10 bases, and 16 bases lay in between. The germline CDR1 and CDR2 sequences are DFQATT and SNEGSKA (reference sequence). This CDR3 is 15 amino acids long. The CDR3 region has the DNA TGCAGTGCTAGAGAAGCCACCAACCCTGAATCACCCCTCCACTTT. Its translation: CSAREATNPESPLHF.

The chain carries TRBV6-1 and TRBJ2-2; D unresolved. Germline assignment: CDR1 MNHNS and CDR2 SASEGT. Trimming shortened V by 5 bases and J by 9 bases, and 22 bases separated the two germline ends. This CDR3 comprises 16 residues. The CDR3 DNA reads as TGTGCCAGCAGTCGAACCCTCCCTGACCGCTTAAGGGAGCTGTTTTTT. It codes for CASSRTLPDRLRELFF.

This clonotype showed up many times. The chain joins TRBV9 to TRBJ2-1; 7 bases agree with TRBD1. The V segment lost 2 bases and the J segment 0 bases; nucleotides outside the gene matches: 2. The CDR3 has 15 amino acids. The germline V gene encodes CDR1 SGDLS and CDR2 YYNGEE. The chain's CDR3 is CASSVGDSSYNEQFF. The CDR3 region has the DNA TGTGCCAGCAGCGTGGGGGACAGCTCCTACAATGAGCAGTTCTTC.

This clonotype was observed at least ten times. The chain has TRBV2 and TRBJ2-2; the D gene is possibly TRBD1 (5 bases). The CDR3 has 14 amino acids. V was cut by 7 bases and J by 0 bases, with 9 bases left in between. The germline V gene has CDR1 SNHLY and CDR2 FYNNEI. The CDR3 nucleotides read TGTGCCAGCACAGGACACTCGAACACCGGGGAGCTGTTTTTT. It yields the protein CASTGHSNTGELFF.

The chain has TRBV9 and TRBJ2-5; no clear D gene. V was cut by 0 bases and J by 3 bases, with 6 bases left in between. Germline values: CDR1 SGDLS, CDR2 YYNGEE. The CDR3 runs to 13 residues. CDR3 protein: CASSVGREETQYF. As DNA, the CDR3 is TGTGCCAGCAGCGTAGGAAGGGAAGAGACCCAGTACTTC.

The V and J genes are TRBV5-6 and TRBJ2-2; 10 nucleotides match TRBD1. The CDR3 runs 17 residues. The germline V gene has CDR1 SGHDT and CDR2 YYEEEE. Trimming took 4 bases from V and 5 from J; bases not matched to a gene: 11. The DNA of the CDR3 is TGTGCCAGCAGCGGCGGGACAGGGGAATTTTGGACCGGGGAGCTGTTTTTT. The encoded protein is CASSGGTGEFWTGELFF.

This chain links TRBV28 with TRBJ2-3, with TRBD1 identical over 7 bases. This CDR3 is built from 15 residues. The J segment lost 1 base and the V segment lost 5 bases, leaving 6 bases of the junction unmatched. CDR1 and CDR2 from the germline V gene are MDHEN and SYDVKM. Here the CDR3 reads CASSIIGQGTDTQYF. The CDR3 DNA is TGTGCCAGCAGTATAATAGGACAGGGCACAGATACGCAGTATTTT. Together with reference TRBV28 and TRBJ2-3, the CDR3 gives the full variable domain: DVKVTQSSRYLVKRTGEKVFLECVQDMDHENMFWYRQDPGLGLRLIYFSYDVKMKEKGDIPEGYSVSREKKERFSLILESASTNQTSMYLCASSIIGQGTDTQYFGPGTRLTVL.

V usage is TRBV11-2 and J usage is TRBJ2-1, with 15 nucleotides matching TRBD2. This CDR3 has 15 amino acids. With 5 bases clipped from V and 5 bases from J, the junction kept 1 base outside the gene matches. The V gene's germline CDR1 is SGHAT and CDR2 FQNNGV. The CDR3 is CASSRTSGGDNEQFF. As DNA, the CDR3 is TGTGCCAGCAGCCGGACTAGCGGGGGGGACAATGAGCAGTTCTTC.

The table lists this clonotype with a few counts. J is TRBJ2-5 and V is TRBV2; D not certain. The CDR3 is 18 amino acids. Germline V gene data show CDR1 as SNHLY and CDR2 as FYNNEI. Deletions cut 1 base from V and 1 base from J, with 19 bases between. CDR3 in amino acids: CASSEVFLTQLFQETQYF. Here the CDR3 DNA reads TGTGCCAGCAGTGAAGTTTTCTTGACGCAGTTATTCCAAGAGACCCAGTACTTC.

This clonotype was detected many times. The chain links TRBV30 to TRBJ2-2, with unresolved D. This CDR3 is built from 12 residues. Deletions cut 4 bases from V and 4 bases from J, with 7 bases between. Per the germline V gene, CDR1 is GTSNPN and CDR2 is SVGIG (reference sequence). Written as DNA, the CDR3 is TGTGCCTGGACAGGATCCACCGGGGAGCTGTTTTTT. This codes for CAWTGSTGELFF.

This clonotype was seen many times. The J gene is TRBJ2-1, the V gene TRBV5-1; 7 bases line up with TRBD1. The germline V gene encodes CDR1 SGHRS and CDR2 YFSETQ. The V and J ends lost 3 bases and 4 bases, in that order; junction bases with no gene match: 4. The CDR3 runs 14 residues. CDR3 in amino acids: CASSSGQLYNEQFF. CDR3 DNA sequence: TGCGCCAGCAGCTCGGGACAGCTTTACAATGAGCAGTTCTTC.

This rearrangement joins TRBV7-2 to TRBJ2-2; D unresolved. Germline V lookup: CDR1 SGHTA, CDR2 FQGNSA. The CDR3 is 12 amino acids. V lost 8 bases and J 1 base, leaving 5 bases between the germline ends. CDR3 region: CASGMNTGELFF. In DNA form, the CDR3 reads TGTGCCAGCGGCATGAACACCGGGGAGCTGTTTTTT.

Details on this clonotype: A much larger clone differs by one base, so this may be a read error. The chain employs TRBV7-9 and TRBJ2-3; 10 nucleotides align to TRBD2. The ends lost 3 bases at V and 4 bases at J; junction bases unmatched: 7. Germline CDR1 reads SEHNR; CDR2 reads FQNEAQ (reference sequence). This CDR3 spans 16 amino acids. CDR3 sequence: CASSFPLAGGADTQYF. The CDR3 bases are TGTGCCAGCAGCTTTCCCTTAGCGGGGGGCGCAGATACGCAGTATTTT. Full variable domain (missing parts from reference TRBV7-9 and TRBJ2-3): DTGVSQNPRHKITKRGQNVTFRCDPISEHNRLYWYRQTLGQGPEFLTYFQNEAQLEKSRLLSDRFSAERPKGSFSTLEIQRTEQGDSAMYLCASSFPLAGGADTQYFGPGTRLTVL.